The sequence of this T cell receptor beta chain was determined in a study of blood T cell repertoires in COVID-19. Study-level background: Acute and convalescent COVID-19 samples came from the United States, Italy and Spain.

Assay used: immunoSEQ multiplex PCR; TCRdb lists only in-frame clones, some missing. The repertoire includes 85,000 to 120,000 clones, 75% to 90% of them detected once, and approximately 5.4% sits in the top ten. This clone appeared once. This CDR3 contains 15 residues. Germline loops: CDR1 LNHDA, CDR2 SQIVND (reference sequence). With 8 bases clipped from V and 5 bases from J, the junction kept 10 bases outside the gene matches. Sequenced: peripheral blood. This rearrangement joins TRBV19 to TRBJ1-4; the match to TRBD1 covers 8 bases. This clonotype was sampled from a woman between 45 and 60 years old with COVID-19, enrolled during active disease. The CDR3 region has the DNA TGTGCCAGTGGCAATTTACAGGGGGGAAATGAAAAACTGTTTTTT. Translated: CASGNLQGGNEKLFF.